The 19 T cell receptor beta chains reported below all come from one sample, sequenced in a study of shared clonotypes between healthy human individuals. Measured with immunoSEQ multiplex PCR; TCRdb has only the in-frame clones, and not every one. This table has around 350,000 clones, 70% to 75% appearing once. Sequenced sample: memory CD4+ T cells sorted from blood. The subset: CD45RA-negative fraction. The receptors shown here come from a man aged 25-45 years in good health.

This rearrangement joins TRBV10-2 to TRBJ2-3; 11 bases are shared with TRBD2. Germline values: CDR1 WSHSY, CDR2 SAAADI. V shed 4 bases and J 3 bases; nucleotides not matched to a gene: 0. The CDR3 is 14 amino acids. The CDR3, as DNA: TGCGCCAGCAGTGCTAGCGGGAGGACAGATACGCAGTATTTT. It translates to CASSASGRTDTQYF.

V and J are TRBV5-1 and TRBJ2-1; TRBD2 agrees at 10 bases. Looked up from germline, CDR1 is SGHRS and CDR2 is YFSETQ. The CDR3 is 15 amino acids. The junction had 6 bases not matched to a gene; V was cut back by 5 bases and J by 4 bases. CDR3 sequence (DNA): TGCGCCAGCAGGGGAGGACTAGCGGAATACAATGAGCAGTTCTTC. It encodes CASRGGLAEYNEQFF.

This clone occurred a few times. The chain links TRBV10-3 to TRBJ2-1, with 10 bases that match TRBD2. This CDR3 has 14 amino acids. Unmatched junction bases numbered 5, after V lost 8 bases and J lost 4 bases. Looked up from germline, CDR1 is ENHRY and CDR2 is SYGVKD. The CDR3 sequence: CAIGSLAGYNEQFF. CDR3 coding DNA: TGTGCCATCGGGTCACTAGCGGGGTACAATGAGCAGTTCTTC.

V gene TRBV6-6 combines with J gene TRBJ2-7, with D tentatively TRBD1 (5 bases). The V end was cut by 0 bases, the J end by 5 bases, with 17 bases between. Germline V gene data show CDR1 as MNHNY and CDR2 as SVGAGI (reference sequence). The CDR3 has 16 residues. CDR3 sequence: CASSYSGHPPGHEQYF. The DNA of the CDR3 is TGTGCCAGCAGTTACTCCGGACATCCTCCGGGCCACGAGCAGTACTTC.

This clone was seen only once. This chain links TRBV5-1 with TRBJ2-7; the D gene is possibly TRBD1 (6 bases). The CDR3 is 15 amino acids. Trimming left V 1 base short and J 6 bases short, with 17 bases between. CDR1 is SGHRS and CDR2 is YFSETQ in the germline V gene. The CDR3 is CASSLWGLRGAEQYF. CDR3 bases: TGCGCCAGCAGCTTGTGGGGGCTGAGGGGAGCCGAGCAGTACTTC.

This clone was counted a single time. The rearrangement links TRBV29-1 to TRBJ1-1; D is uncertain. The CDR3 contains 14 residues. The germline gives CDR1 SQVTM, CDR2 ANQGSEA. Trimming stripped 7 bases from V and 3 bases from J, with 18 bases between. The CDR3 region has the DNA TGCAGCGCCCAAACCGATCCAGGAGACACTGAAGCTTTCTTT. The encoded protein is CSAQTDPGDTEAFF. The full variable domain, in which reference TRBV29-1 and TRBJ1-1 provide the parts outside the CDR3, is SAVISQKPSRDICQRGTSLTIQCQVDSQVTMMFWYRQQPGQSLTLIATANQGSEATYESGFVIDKFPISRPNLTFSTLTVSNMSPEDSSIYLCSAQTDPGDTEAFFGQGTRLTVV.

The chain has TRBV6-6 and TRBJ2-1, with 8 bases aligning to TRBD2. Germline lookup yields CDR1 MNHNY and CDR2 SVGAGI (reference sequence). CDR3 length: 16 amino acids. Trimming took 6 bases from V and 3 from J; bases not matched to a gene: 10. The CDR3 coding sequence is TGTGCCAGCAGCCCCCTCACGGGACTAGACTACAATGAGCAGTTCTTC. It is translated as CASSPLTGLDYNEQFF.

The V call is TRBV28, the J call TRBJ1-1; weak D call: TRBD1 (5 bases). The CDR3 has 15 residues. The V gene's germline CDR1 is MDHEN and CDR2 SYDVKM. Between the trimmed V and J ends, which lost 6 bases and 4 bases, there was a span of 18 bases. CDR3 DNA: TGTGCCAGCAGCGCGGAGGGGTTGAGGGGCACTGAAGCTTTCTTT. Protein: CASSAEGLRGTEAFF.

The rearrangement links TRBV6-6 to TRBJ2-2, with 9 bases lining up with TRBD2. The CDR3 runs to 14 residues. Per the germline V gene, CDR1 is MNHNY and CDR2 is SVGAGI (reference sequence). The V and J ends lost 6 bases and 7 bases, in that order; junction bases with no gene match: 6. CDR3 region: CASRLAGVGGELFF. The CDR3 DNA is TGTGCCAGCAGATTAGCGGGAGTAGGCGGGGAGCTGTTTTTT.

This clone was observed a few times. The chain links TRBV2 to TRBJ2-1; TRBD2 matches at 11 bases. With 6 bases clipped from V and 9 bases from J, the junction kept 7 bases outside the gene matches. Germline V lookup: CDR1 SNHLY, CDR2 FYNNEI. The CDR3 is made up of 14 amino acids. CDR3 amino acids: CASRSGTSGGEQFF. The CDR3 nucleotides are TGTGCCAGCAGGTCTGGGACTAGCGGTGGTGAGCAGTTCTTC. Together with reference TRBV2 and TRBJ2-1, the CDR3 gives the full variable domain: EPEVTQTPSHQVTQMGQEVILRCVPISNHLYFYWYRQILGQKVEFLVSFYNNEISEKSEIFDDQFSVERPDGSNFTLKIRSTKLEDSAMYFCASRSGTSGGEQFFGPGTRLTVL.

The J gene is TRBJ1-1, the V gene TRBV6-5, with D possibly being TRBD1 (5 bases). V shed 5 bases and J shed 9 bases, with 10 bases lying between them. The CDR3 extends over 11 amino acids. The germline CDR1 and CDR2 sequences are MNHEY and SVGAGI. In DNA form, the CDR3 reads TGTGCCAGCAGTGAAGCGGGACAAGCTTTCTTT. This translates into CASSEAGQAFF.

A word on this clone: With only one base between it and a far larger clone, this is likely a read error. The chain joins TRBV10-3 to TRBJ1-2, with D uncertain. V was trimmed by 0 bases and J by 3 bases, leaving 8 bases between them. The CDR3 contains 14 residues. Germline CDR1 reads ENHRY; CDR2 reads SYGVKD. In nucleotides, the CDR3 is TGTGCCATCAGTGAGTCCTCGGGCGACTATGGCTACACCTTC. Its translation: CAISESSGDYGYTF.

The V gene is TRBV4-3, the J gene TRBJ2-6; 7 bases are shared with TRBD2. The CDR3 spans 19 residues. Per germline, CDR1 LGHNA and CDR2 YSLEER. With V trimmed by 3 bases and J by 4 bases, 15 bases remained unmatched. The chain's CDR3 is CASSQSPGGSLWGANVLTF. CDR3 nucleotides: TGCGCCAGCAGCCAGAGCCCGGGCGGGAGTCTGTGGGGGGCCAACGTCCTGACTTTC.

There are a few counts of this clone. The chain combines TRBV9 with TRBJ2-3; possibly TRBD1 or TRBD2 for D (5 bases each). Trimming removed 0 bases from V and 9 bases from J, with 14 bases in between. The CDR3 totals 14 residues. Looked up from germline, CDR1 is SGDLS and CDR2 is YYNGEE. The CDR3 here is CASSVGDQYQTQYF. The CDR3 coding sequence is TGTGCCAGCAGCGTAGGGGACCAATACCAGACGCAGTATTTT.

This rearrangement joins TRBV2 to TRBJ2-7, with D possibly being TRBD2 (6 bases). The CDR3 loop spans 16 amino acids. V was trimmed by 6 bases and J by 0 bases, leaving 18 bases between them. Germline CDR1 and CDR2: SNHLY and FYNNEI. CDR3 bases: TGTGCCAGCAGCGACTTCGGCGCGGGGAGCTCCTACGAGCAGTACTTC. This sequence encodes CASSDFGAGSSYEQYF.

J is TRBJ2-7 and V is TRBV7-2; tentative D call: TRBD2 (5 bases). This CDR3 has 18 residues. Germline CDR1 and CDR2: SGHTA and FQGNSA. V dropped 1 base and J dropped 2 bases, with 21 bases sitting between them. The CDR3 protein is CASSLGPSTGVLAYEQYF. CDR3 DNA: TGTGCCAGCAGCTTAGGGCCTAGCACTGGTGTGCTAGCCTACGAGCAGTACTTC.

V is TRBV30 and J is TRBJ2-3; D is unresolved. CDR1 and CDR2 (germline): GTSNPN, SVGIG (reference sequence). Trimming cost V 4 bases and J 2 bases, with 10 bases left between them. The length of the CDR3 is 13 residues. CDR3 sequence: CAWNLRHTDTQYF. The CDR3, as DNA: TGTGCCTGGAATCTACGCCACACAGATACGCAGTATTTT.

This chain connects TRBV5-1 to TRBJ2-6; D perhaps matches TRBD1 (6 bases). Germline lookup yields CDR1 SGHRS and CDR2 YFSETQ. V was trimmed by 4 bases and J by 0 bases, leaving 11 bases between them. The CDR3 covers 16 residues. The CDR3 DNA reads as TGCGCCAGCAGCGCGACAGGAACCTCTGGGGCCAACGTCCTGACTTTC. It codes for CASSATGTSGANVLTF.

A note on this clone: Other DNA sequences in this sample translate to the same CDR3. CDR3 nucleotide sequence: TGTGCCAGCAGCCCATTGGACGGTTCCTACGAGCAGTACTTC. Encoded protein: CASSPLDGSYEQYF. J is TRBJ2-7 and V is TRBV7-8; unclear D gene. Germline CDR1 is SGHVS and CDR2 is FQNEAQ. V shed 5 bases and J shed 1 base, with 12 bases lying between them. This CDR3 is 14 amino acids long.